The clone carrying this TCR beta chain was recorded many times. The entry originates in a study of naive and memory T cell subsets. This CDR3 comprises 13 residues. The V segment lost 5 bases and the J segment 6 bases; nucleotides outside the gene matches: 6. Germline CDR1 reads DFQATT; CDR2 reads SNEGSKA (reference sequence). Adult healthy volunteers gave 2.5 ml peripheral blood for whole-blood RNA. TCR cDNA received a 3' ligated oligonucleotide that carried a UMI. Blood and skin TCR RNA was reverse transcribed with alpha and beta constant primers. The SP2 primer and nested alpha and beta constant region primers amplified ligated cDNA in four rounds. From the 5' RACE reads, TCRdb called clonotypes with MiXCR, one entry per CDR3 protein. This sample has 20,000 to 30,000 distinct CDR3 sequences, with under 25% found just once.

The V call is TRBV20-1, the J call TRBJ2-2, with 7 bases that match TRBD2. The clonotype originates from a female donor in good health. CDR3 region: CSALTGRAGELFF. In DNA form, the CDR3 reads TGCAGTGCTTTGACGGGGAGGGCCGGGGAGCTGTTTTTT.